Each of the 21 T cell receptor beta chains below was sequenced from the same sample in a study of cytomegalovirus exposure and HLA in healthy donors. The PCR ran on 60 Vbeta and 13 Jbeta primers. The data were produced by immunoSEQ multiplex PCR, yet TCRdb's version contains in-frame clones alone and is incomplete. Seen here are some 110,000 clones, over 60% observed once, and the top ten hold roughly 2.4%. The sequenced sample consisted of PBMCs. These TCRs come from a woman younger than 45 in good health and CMV-seronegative.

The chain joins TRBV29-1 to TRBJ2-2, with 8 bases lining up with TRBD2. Germline CDR1 reads SQVTM; CDR2 reads ANQGSEA. The length of the CDR3 is 13 residues. The V gene end was trimmed by 7 bases and the J gene end by 6 bases; junction bases not matched to a gene: 7. The CDR3 DNA follows: TGCAGCGGGCAGGGACTAGGGGCCGGGGAGCTGTTTTTT. As protein: CSGQGLGAGELFF.

The rearrangement links TRBV28 to TRBJ2-4; 11 bases fit TRBD1. CDR3 length: 16 residues. Germline CDR1 and CDR2: MDHEN and SYDVKM. J lost 4 bases, V lost 4 bases, and 6 bases had no gene match. The CDR3 region is CASSSLGTGGKNIQYF. In DNA form, the CDR3 reads TGTGCCAGCAGTTCCCTCGGGACAGGGGGTAAAAACATTCAGTACTTC.

The V call is TRBV28, the J call TRBJ2-7; 9 bases agree with TRBD2. CDR3 size: 14 residues. Germline V lookup: CDR1 MDHEN, CDR2 SYDVKM. With 2 bases clipped from V and 3 bases from J, the junction kept 2 bases outside the gene matches. In nucleotides, the CDR3 is TGTGCCAGCAGTTTAGCGGGAGGGATCTACGAGCAGTACTTC. It specifies CASSLAGGIYEQYF.

Only a few counts were recorded for this clone. V gene TRBV15 combines with J gene TRBJ2-6; D is ambiguous. The CDR3 spans 15 residues. The germline CDR1 and CDR2 sequences are LNHNV and YYDKDF (reference sequence). V was pared by 4 bases and J by 0 bases, with 7 bases between. CDR3 nucleotides: TGTGCCACCAGCACCGACATCTCTGGGGCCAACGTCCTGACTTTC. Translated, it gives CATSTDISGANVLTF.

The gene calls are TRBV13 and TRBJ1-4; D unresolved. The CDR3 runs 14 residues. V shed 0 bases and J shed 4 bases, with 6 bases lying between them. CDR1 PRHDT and CDR2 FYEKMQ come from the germline V gene (reference sequence). The CDR3 DNA is TGTGCCAGCAGCTTAGGCCAAATTAATGAAAAACTGTTTTTT. Translation gives CASSLGQINEKLFF.

This sequence joins TRBV6-6 and TRBJ2-3; maybe TRBD2 (5 bases). Germline V lookup: CDR1 MNHNY, CDR2 SVGAGI (reference sequence). The CDR3 sequence is 15 residues long. The V end lost 2 bases, the J end lost 0 bases, and 9 bases lay between the germline ends. The CDR3 spells CASSYEGVSTDTQYF. DNA for the CDR3: TGTGCCAGCAGTTACGAGGGAGTGAGCACAGATACGCAGTATTTT.

CDR3 sequence: CASKEGTGDFYEQYF. The CDR3 coding sequence is TGTGCCAGCAAGGAGGGGACAGGGGATTTCTACGAGCAGTACTTC. The chain has TRBV2 and TRBJ2-7; the match to TRBD1 covers 10 bases. There are 15 residues in the CDR3. V was pared by 7 bases and J by 3 bases, with 9 bases of the junction left unmatched. CDR1 is SNHLY and CDR2 is FYNNEI in the germline V gene.

There are a few counts of this clone. V and J are TRBV5-1 and TRBJ2-5, with 7 bases lining up with TRBD1. The J call is doubtful: the DNA matches TRBJ2-7 better. This CDR3 is built from 14 residues. CDR1 and CDR2 from the germline V gene are SGHRS and YFSETQ. The CDR3 protein is CASSLYRGLYEQYF. The CDR3 nucleotides read TGCGCCAGCAGCTTGTACAGGGGATTATACGAGCAGTACTTC.

The CDR3 region is CASSIAGDSYNEQFF. The CDR3 coding sequence is TGTGCCAGCAGCATAGCGGGAGACTCCTACAATGAGCAGTTCTTC. This sequence joins TRBV6-4 and TRBJ2-1; 9 bases agree with TRBD2. The CDR3 spans 15 residues. V gave up 6 bases and J gave up 0 bases; unmatched junction bases: 3. Germline values: CDR1 MRHNA, CDR2 SNTAGT.

The genes are TRBV18 and TRBJ2-7; 7 positions agree with TRBD1. CDR3 length: 14 amino acids. The V gene end was trimmed by 3 bases and the J gene end by 3 bases; junction bases not matched to a gene: 5. CDR1 and CDR2 from the germline V gene are KGHSH and LQKENI. DNA for the CDR3: TGTGCCAGCTCACCCTTCCGGGACAGCTACGAGCAGTACTTC. This translates into CASSPFRDSYEQYF. Together with reference TRBV18 and TRBJ2-7, the CDR3 gives the full variable domain: NAGVMQNPRHLVRRRGQEARLRCSPMKGHSHVYWYRQLPEEGLKFMVYLQKENIIDESGMPKERFSAEFPKEGPSILRIQQVVRGDSAAYFCASSPFRDSYEQYFGPGTRLTVT.

V gene TRBV6-1 combines with J gene TRBJ1-3, with D uncertain. This CDR3 has 15 amino acids. CDR1 MNHNS and CDR2 SASEGT come from the germline V gene. V lost 8 bases, J lost 0 bases, and 14 bases lay in between. CDR3 region: CASVRGRDSGNTIYF. In DNA, the CDR3 is TGTGCCAGCGTAAGAGGACGGGACTCTGGAAACACCATATATTTT.

The J gene is TRBJ2-7, the V gene TRBV10-3, with 8 bases aligning to TRBD2. The CDR3 covers 11 residues. Germline CDR1 reads ENHRY; CDR2 reads SYGVKD. The trim removed 10 bases at V and 5 bases at J, leaving 4 bases unmatched. Written as DNA, the CDR3 is TGTGCCACTACACTAGCGGACGAGCAGTACTTC. Amino acid sequence: CATTLADEQYF.

This clone was counted once. V and J are TRBV6-1 and TRBJ2-7; 10 bases line up with TRBD1. V shed 5 bases, J shed 0 bases, and the junction held 1 base outside the gene matches. The germline gives CDR1 MNHNS, CDR2 SASEGT. The CDR3 spans 14 residues. This CDR3 is CASSRQGASYEQYF. DNA for the CDR3: TGTGCCAGCAGTAGACAGGGGGCCTCCTACGAGCAGTACTTC.

V is TRBV7-9 and J is TRBJ2-7, with 7 bases aligning to TRBD2. This CDR3 has 14 residues. J was trimmed by 7 bases and V by 5 bases; bases with no gene match: 11. The germline CDR1 and CDR2 sequences are SEHNR and FQNEAQ (reference sequence). The CDR3 loop reads CASSSTGTTTEQYF. The CDR3 DNA is TGTGCCAGCAGCAGCACCGGGACTACTACGGAGCAGTACTTC.

V usage is TRBV5-4 and J usage is TRBJ2-2; D might be TRBD1 (5 bases). V was pared by 3 bases and J by 6 bases, with 15 bases between. The germline V gene encodes CDR1 SGHNT and CDR2 YYREEE (reference sequence). The length of the CDR3 is 15 residues. The CDR3 loop is CASSSLGLGAGELFF. The CDR3 DNA follows: TGTGCCAGCAGCTCACTCGGCTTAGGGGCCGGGGAGCTGTTTTTT.

The chain uses TRBV4-3 and TRBJ2-1, with TRBD2 as a possible D gene (6 bases). The CDR3 covers 17 residues. V lost 4 bases and J lost 2, with 18 bases in between. Looked up from germline, CDR1 is LGHNA and CDR2 is YSLEER. CDR3 sequence (DNA): TGCGCCAGCAGCCGGACTAAGACAGCACCTACCTACAATGAGCAGTTCTTC. Its translation is CASSRTKTAPTYNEQFF.

The genes are TRBV5-1 and TRBJ2-5; 9 bases align to TRBD2. This CDR3 has 15 residues. Trimming removed 4 bases from V and 3 bases from J; junction bases left unmatched: 7. Looked up from germline, CDR1 is SGHRS and CDR2 is YFSETQ. The CDR3 loop is CASSPGLAGKETQYF. Written as DNA, the CDR3 is TGCGCCAGCAGCCCCGGGCTAGCGGGAAAAGAGACCCAGTACTTC.

This clone has more than one count but fewer than ten. CDR3 residues: CASSSPRLQLAKNIQYF. The CDR3 DNA reads as TGTGCCAGCAGCTCTCCCCGACTCCAGCTAGCCAAAAACATTCAGTACTTC. The chain couples TRBV7-9 to TRBJ2-4; unclear D gene. Germline assignment: CDR1 SEHNR and CDR2 FQNEAQ (reference sequence). The CDR3 spans 17 residues. Trimming left V 4 bases short and J 0 bases short, with 16 bases between.

This chain links TRBV2 with TRBJ1-1, with 7 bases matching TRBD1. J was trimmed by 3 bases and V by 5 bases; bases with no gene match: 6. Per germline, CDR1 SNHLY and CDR2 FYNNEI. This CDR3 comprises 14 residues. The CDR3: CASSRGRGYTEAFF. CDR3 sequence (DNA): TGTGCCAGCAGTAGGGGGCGCGGATACACTGAAGCTTTCTTT. The whole variable domain, remainder taken from reference TRBV2 and TRBJ1-1, is EPEVTQTPSHQVTQMGQEVILRCVPISNHLYFYWYRQILGQKVEFLVSFYNNEISEKSEIFDDQFSVERPDGSNFTLKIRSTKLEDSAMYFCASSRGRGYTEAFFGQGTRLTVV.

The gene calls are TRBV28 and TRBJ2-7; 7 bases agree with TRBD2. CDR1 is MDHEN, CDR2 SYDVKM, per germline. The CDR3 is 15 amino acids. Trimming at V came to 7 bases and at J to 4 bases, leaving 13 bases not matched to a gene. DNA of the CDR3: TGTGCCAGCACCGACCCGGGGAGGGAGCGATACGAGCAGTACTTC. It translates to CASTDPGRERYEQYF.

This chain uses TRBV14 with TRBJ2-1, with a tentative D call TRBD2 (7 bases). The CDR3 covers 15 residues. Trimming removed 1 base from V and 6 bases from J, with 13 bases in between. The germline V gene has CDR1 SGHDN and CDR2 FVKESK. CDR3 in amino acids: CASSQAGGRGNEQFF. The CDR3 nucleotides read TGTGCCAGCAGCCAAGCGGGGGGCCGCGGCAATGAGCAGTTCTTC.